These 4 T cell receptor beta chains came from one sample sequenced in a study of blood T cells in healthy people across ages. Alongside a J-beta primer mix, a sample-barcoded 5' primer served in a second PCR lasting about 7 to 11 cycles. TCRdb itself ran the 5' RACE reads through MiXCR, one entry per CDR3 protein. The sample has 1.5 million to 2 million distinct CDR3 sequences; 35% to 50% are singletons. Sequences were obtained from blood. Receptor source: a human donor in good health.

The rearrangement uses TRBV7-8 and TRBJ2-7, with D possibly being TRBD2 (5 bases). There are 16 residues in the CDR3. V dropped 2 bases and J dropped 4 bases, with 18 bases sitting between them. Germline CDR1 is SGHVS and CDR2 is FQNEAQ. CDR3 coding DNA: TGTGCCAGCAGCTTAAAAGTGGACCCCGGAGGTTACGAGCAGTACTTC. Residues: CASSLKVDPGGYEQYF. Looking up the rest from reference TRBV7-8 and TRBJ2-7 gives the full variable domain: GAGVSQSPRYKVAKRGQDVALRCDPISGHVSLFWYQQALGQGPEFLTYFQNEAQLDKSGLPSDRFFAERPEGSVSTLKIQRTQQEDSAVYLCASSLKVDPGGYEQYFGPGTRLTVT.

With regard to this clonotype: Germline and junction disagree at one end, which may indicate a read error. The CDR3 spells CASGVAGTRLITDTQYF. The CDR3 region has the DNA TGTGCCAGCGGCGTCGCCGGGACTAGGCTCATCACAGATACGCAGTATTTT. The rearrangement uses TRBV9 and TRBJ2-3; TRBD2 aligns across 8 bases. The CDR3 is 17 residues long. The germline V gene encodes CDR1 SGDLS and CDR2 YYNGEE.

The chain couples TRBV7-9 to TRBJ2-7, with 8 bases aligning to TRBD2. Germline V gene data show CDR1 as SEHNR and CDR2 as FQNEAQ (reference sequence). V gave up 4 bases and J gave up 2 bases; unmatched junction bases: 7. The CDR3 sequence is 15 residues long. This chain's CDR3 is CASSSRRAGAYEQYF. The CDR3 DNA follows: TGTGCCAGCAGCTCCCGAAGAGCGGGGGCCTACGAGCAGTACTTC.

V and J are TRBV7-2 and TRBJ2-7, with TRBD1 as a possible D gene (6 bases). Deletions cut 4 bases from V and 2 bases from J, with 15 bases between. The CDR3 runs to 15 residues. Germline CDR1 reads SGHTA; CDR2 reads FQGNSA. This CDR3 reads CASSSVTGLAYEQYF. CDR3 bases: TGTGCCAGCAGCTCGGTTACAGGGTTGGCCTACGAGCAGTACTTC.